Below, 32 T cell receptor beta chains from the same sample are listed, as sequenced in a study of Graves' ophthalmopathy and Graves' hyperthyroidism. Transcripts of RNA were the source for amplifying TCR beta CDR3 regions. Scientists carried out first-round RT-PCR using HTBI primers and then a second-round multiplex PCR. TCRdb itself ran the multiplex PCR reads through MiXCR, one entry per CDR3 protein. This sample has some 150,000 distinct CDR3 sequences, with roughly two fifths found just once. Sequencing used peripheral blood. Every receptor here comes from a man aged 30 to 45 with Graves' ophthalmopathy.

Regarding this clonotype: A much larger clone lies a single base off, so this may be a read error. The V call is TRBV6-5, the J call TRBJ2-7; D is undetermined. The V and J ends lost 2 bases and 2 bases respectively, with 4 bases between them. The CDR3 totals 12 residues. The germline V gene encodes CDR1 MNHEY and CDR2 SVGAGI. Here the CDR3 reads CASSYSPYEQYF. Written as DNA, the CDR3 is TGTGCCAGCAGTTACAGTCCCTACGAGCAGTACTTC.

This clonotype has at least ten counts. This chain uses TRBV19 with TRBJ2-7; D gene ambiguous. V lost 8 bases and J 2 bases, leaving 4 bases between the germline ends. Germline V gene data show CDR1 as LNHDA and CDR2 as SQIVND (reference sequence). This CDR3 contains 10 residues. CDR3 loop: CASPAYEQYF. The CDR3 nucleotides are TGTGCCAGTCCTGCCTACGAGCAGTACTTC.

This sequence joins TRBV6-5 and TRBJ2-7, with D possibly being TRBD1 (6 bases). This CDR3 has 15 amino acids. Germline CDR1 and CDR2: MNHEY and SVGAGI. Trimming removed 4 bases from V and 4 bases from J, with 17 bases in between. As DNA, the CDR3 is TGTGCCAGCAGTTCCATTGGGGGCATGATGTACGAGCAGTACTTC. It codes for CASSSIGGMMYEQYF.

The sample holds one count of this clonotype. The chain carries TRBV27 and TRBJ1-3, with D maybe TRBD1 (6 bases). This CDR3 has 14 amino acids. Deletions cut 5 bases from V and 0 bases from J, with 8 bases between. Per germline, CDR1 MNHEY and CDR2 SMNVEV (reference sequence). The CDR3 DNA sequence: TGTGCCAGCAGTCGACAGGCCTCTGGAAACACCATATATTTT. Translating gives CASSRQASGNTIYF.

The sample holds many counts of this clonotype. The rearrangement links TRBV11-3 to TRBJ2-7; TRBD2 agrees at 13 bases. Germline V gives CDR1 SGHNT, CDR2 YENEEA. The CDR3 is made up of 15 amino acids. V was pared by 5 bases and J by 6 bases, with 7 bases of the junction left unmatched. Here the CDR3 reads CASSRRLAGGSEQYF. CDR3 nucleotides: TGTGCCAGCAGCCGAAGACTAGCGGGAGGATCCGAGCAGTACTTC.

The V call is TRBV7-2, the J call TRBJ1-1; the match to TRBD1 covers 9 bases. The CDR3 is 15 residues long. V was pared by 5 bases and J by 5 bases, with 9 bases of the junction left unmatched. Per germline, CDR1 SGHTA and CDR2 FQGNSA. CDR3 amino acids: CASSPGTGRTTEAFF. For the CDR3, the DNA is TGTGCCAGCAGCCCGGGGACAGGGAGGACAACTGAAGCTTTCTTT.

This clonotype was detected many times. V and J are TRBV5-1 and TRBJ2-4; no clear D. Germline CDR1 is SGHRS and CDR2 is YFSETQ. Trimming shortened V by 4 bases and J by 7 bases, and 6 bases separated the two germline ends. The CDR3 length is 11 residues. For the CDR3, the DNA is TGCGCCAGCAGCCTTATGAACATTCAGTACTTC. It encodes CASSLMNIQYF.

This clonotype turned up a few times. As DNA, the CDR3 is TGTGCCAGCAGCGCATCCCCTGGATTGGGCGGCCGGGTGGCTGGGGCCAACGTCCTGACTTTC. It codes for CASSASPGLGGRVAGANVLTF. This chain uses TRBV14 with TRBJ2-6; D unclear. This CDR3 spans 21 amino acids. The V gene's germline CDR1 is SGHDN and CDR2 FVKESK. Deletions cut 5 bases from V and 2 bases from J, with 28 bases between.

This clonotype was seen ten or more times. Written as DNA, the CDR3 is TGCGCCAGCAGCCTCCGGGGTGAAGCTTTCTTT. It is translated as CASSLRGEAFF. The chain uses TRBV5-1 and TRBJ1-1, with D uncertain. The germline gives CDR1 SGHRS, CDR2 YFSETQ. The CDR3 consists of 11 residues. The V gene lost 4 bases and the J gene lost 7 bases, with 8 bases spanning the gap.

The rearrangement links TRBV30 to TRBJ2-7; D is unresolved. The CDR3 covers 13 residues. V shed 2 bases and J shed 5 bases, with 13 bases lying between them. Germline CDR1 reads GTSNPN; CDR2 reads SVGIG (reference sequence). CDR3 sequence: CAWSPYAANEQYF. The CDR3 DNA reads TGTGCCTGGAGTCCCTATGCGGCCAACGAGCAGTACTTC.

This clonotype occurred many times. The chain is built from TRBV29-1 and TRBJ1-1, with 9 bases matching TRBD1. CDR3 length: 14 amino acids. Trimming at V came to 5 bases and at J to 5 bases, leaving 9 bases not matched to a gene. The germline V gene has CDR1 SQVTM and CDR2 ANQGSEA. This CDR3 is CSVWEGQGRTEAFF. The CDR3 DNA reads as TGCAGCGTTTGGGAGGGACAGGGAAGAACTGAAGCTTTCTTT.

The rearrangement links TRBV6-1 to TRBJ1-2; 12 bases align to TRBD1. The germline CDR1 and CDR2 sequences are MNHNS and SASEGT. This CDR3 spans 13 amino acids. V gave up 5 bases and J gave up 7 bases; unmatched junction bases: 2. This chain's CDR3 is CASSRDRGPGYTF. For the CDR3, the DNA is TGTGCCAGCAGTCGGGACAGGGGGCCTGGCTACACCTTC.

This clonotype was counted ten times or more. This rearrangement joins TRBV4-1 to TRBJ1-3, with D unresolved. V lost 1 base and J 0 bases, leaving 13 bases between the germline ends. Germline V gene data show CDR1 as MGHRA and CDR2 as YSYEKL. The CDR3 is 17 residues long. DNA for the CDR3: TGCGCCAGCAGCCAAGTTGGGTTAAGAAGCTCTGGAAACACCATATATTTT. This sequence encodes CASSQVGLRSSGNTIYF.

In this sample, this clonotype turned up many times. Since a much larger clone is just one base distant, this may be a read error. The CDR3 loop is CASSFFRAEAFF. In DNA, the CDR3 is TGTGCCAGCAGTTTTTTTAGGGCTGAAGCTTTCTTT. The chain recombines TRBV12-3 or TRBV12-4 with TRBJ1-1; D uncertain. V gave up 3 bases and J gave up 6 bases, with 8 bases separating them. This CDR3 spans 12 amino acids.

The rearrangement joins TRBV5-1 to TRBJ1-2; no reliable D call. V lost 3 bases and J lost 13, with 7 bases in between. The CDR3 runs to 9 residues. Germline-derived CDR1 and CDR2 are SGHRS and YFSETQ. The CDR3 coding sequence is TGCGCCAGCAGCTCCAGCTCCACCTTC. Translation: CASSSSSTF.

The rearrangement links TRBV7-2 to TRBJ2-5; the D gene is possibly TRBD2 (6 bases). Trimming stripped 1 base from V and 7 bases from J, with 13 bases between. Germline assignment: CDR1 SGHTA and CDR2 FQGNSA. CDR3 length equals 14 residues. DNA for the CDR3: TGTGCCAGCAGCTTAGGCCCTAGCGTCGTGACCCAGTACTTC. Its protein product is CASSLGPSVVTQYF.

In this sample, this clonotype turned up many times. The V gene is TRBV7-8, the J gene TRBJ2-2; D might be TRBD1 (5 bases). The CDR3 length is 14 residues. V lost 3 bases and J 2 bases, leaving 7 bases between the germline ends. Germline lookup yields CDR1 SGHVS and CDR2 FQNEAQ. CDR3 bases: TGTGCCAGCAGCTTGACAGTTAACACCGGGGAGCTGTTTTTT. It codes for CASSLTVNTGELFF.

There are many counts of this clonotype. The chain uses TRBV10-3 and TRBJ2-7; TRBD2 aligns across 10 bases. The length of the CDR3 is 14 residues. The germline V gene has CDR1 ENHRY and CDR2 SYGVKD. The ends lost 0 bases at V and 7 bases at J; junction bases unmatched: 3. The CDR3 DNA sequence: TGTGCCATCAGTGAGTCCCTAGCGGGAGAAGAGCAGTACTTC. It yields the protein CAISESLAGEEQYF.

This clonotype was detected ten times or more. The chain is built from TRBV7-8 and TRBJ2-2; 9 nucleotides match TRBD1. Trimming cost V 1 base and J 5 bases; bases outside gene matches: 5. This CDR3 has 16 residues. The germline V gene has CDR1 SGHVS and CDR2 FQNEAQ. The CDR3 DNA follows: TGTGCCAGCAGCTTAGGAGGACAGGGGAAGACCGGGGAGCTGTTTTTT. Translated, it gives CASSLGGQGKTGELFF.

The genes are TRBV12-3 or TRBV12-4 and TRBJ2-5, with D perhaps TRBD1 (6 bases). V dropped 4 bases and J dropped 5 bases, with 11 bases sitting between them. The CDR3 has 13 residues. CDR3 DNA sequence: TGTGCCAGCAGTTCTGGCAGGGGTGAGACCCAGTACTTC. It translates to CASSSGRGETQYF.

By proportion, this clonotype is medium-sized. The chain has TRBV7-2 and TRBJ2-7; 9 positions agree with TRBD1. The CDR3 length is 18 residues. The trim removed 5 bases at V and 2 bases at J, leaving 16 bases unmatched. Germline V lookup: CDR1 SGHTA, CDR2 FQGNSA. CDR3 in amino acids: CASSQRGTGYSGAYEQYF. As DNA, the CDR3 is TGTGCCAGCAGCCAGCGTGGGACAGGGTATTCAGGGGCCTACGAGCAGTACTTC.

The chain couples TRBV12-3 or TRBV12-4 to TRBJ2-7, with D perhaps matching TRBD1 (6 bases). This CDR3 has 15 residues. V was cut by 5 bases and J by 1 base, with 15 bases left in between. The CDR3 loop reads CASSLRQAGSYEQYF. CDR3 coding DNA: TGTGCCAGCAGTCTCCGACAGGCAGGATCCTACGAGCAGTACTTC.

This rearrangement joins TRBV28 to TRBJ2-5, with 8 bases lining up with TRBD1. The CDR3 extends over 12 amino acids. The germline gives CDR1 MDHEN, CDR2 SYDVKM. V gave up 10 bases and J gave up 4 bases; unmatched junction bases: 5. CDR3 region: CATRQGLETQYF. Written as DNA, the CDR3 is TGTGCCACACGACAGGGGCTAGAGACCCAGTACTTC.

The V and J genes are TRBV6-1 and TRBJ1-2; 9 nucleotides match TRBD1. Per the germline V gene, CDR1 is MNHNS and CDR2 is SASEGT. Losses at the gene ends were 5 bases for V and 4 bases for J; bases not matched to a gene: 5. The CDR3 contains 14 residues. The CDR3 DNA follows: TGTGCCAGCAGTCCGACAGGGGGGCCCTATGGCTACACCTTC. Translated: CASSPTGGPYGYTF.

Many counts were recorded for this clonotype. This sequence joins TRBV18 and TRBJ1-1, with a weak D call TRBD1 (5 bases). This CDR3 has 15 residues. CDR1 is KGHSH, CDR2 LQKENI, per germline. V lost 6 bases to trimming and J lost 4 bases, with 18 bases between them. CDR3 amino acids: CASSGRSWGATEAFF. CDR3 sequence (DNA): TGTGCCAGCTCGGGGAGGAGCTGGGGCGCCACTGAAGCTTTCTTT.

This clonotype came up many times. The CDR3 here is CASSSPGDTIYF. The CDR3 nucleotides are TGTGCCAGCAGTTCTCCCGGAGACACCATATATTTT. The V call is TRBV12-3 or TRBV12-4, the J call TRBJ1-3; D is uncertain. CDR3 length equals 12 residues. V was trimmed by 4 bases and J by 8 bases, leaving 9 bases between them.

As concerns this clonotype: Sequence at one end of the junction differs from germline and may be a read error. The chain joins TRBV27 to TRBJ1-1; maybe TRBD1 (6 bases). CDR1 MNHEY and CDR2 SMNVEV come from the germline V gene (reference sequence). This CDR3 region has 13 residues. Here the CDR3 reads CASSRGGNTEVFF. Here the CDR3 DNA reads TGTGCCAGCAGTAGGGGGGGAAACACTGAAGTTTTCTTT.

At least ten counts were recorded for this clonotype. This chain uses TRBV12-3 or TRBV12-4 with TRBJ2-7; D possibly corresponds to TRBD2 (5 bases). This CDR3 has 14 amino acids. V shed 0 bases and J shed 2 bases, with 8 bases lying between them. The CDR3 reads CASSLALGAYEQYF. CDR3 nucleotides: TGTGCCAGCAGTTTAGCGCTCGGGGCCTACGAGCAGTACTTC.

This clonotype showed up many times. The V call is TRBV6-2 or TRBV6-3, the J call TRBJ2-7; possible D gene TRBD1, 6 bases. Germline V gene data show CDR1 as MNHEY and CDR2 as SVGEGT. V was pared by 6 bases and J by 7 bases, with 10 bases between. The CDR3 sequence is 11 residues long. The CDR3 DNA is TGTGCCAGCAGCGACAGGCGGGAGCAGTACTTC. This gives the protein CASSDRREQYF.

The rearrangement uses TRBV20-1 and TRBJ2-2; the match to TRBD2 covers 8 bases. The CDR3 loop spans 16 amino acids. Trimming took 5 bases from V and 7 from J; bases not matched to a gene: 15. Germline V gene data show CDR1 as DFQATT and CDR2 as SNEGSKA (reference sequence). CDR3 DNA sequence: TGCAGTGCTCGCCCCGGATGGCTAGCGGGCGGCGGGGAGCTGTTTTTT. It is translated as CSARPGWLAGGGELFF.

This clonotype was counted at least ten times. The V and J genes are TRBV6-1 and TRBJ1-2, with unresolved D. The V and J ends lost 2 bases and 7 bases respectively, with 11 bases between them. Germline CDR1 and CDR2: MNHNS and SASEGT. This CDR3 contains 13 residues. In DNA form, the CDR3 reads TGTGCCAGCAGTGAAAGGGCACATCTTGGCTACACCTTC. As protein: CASSERAHLGYTF.

Many counts were recorded for this clonotype. The gene calls are TRBV12-3 or TRBV12-4 and TRBJ2-2; no clear D. V gave up 7 bases and J gave up 6 bases, with 18 bases separating them. CDR3 length: 15 residues. The CDR3 sequence is CASIQDGYKSGELFF. The CDR3, as DNA: TGTGCCAGCATACAAGATGGCTATAAGTCCGGGGAGCTGTTTTTT.